This T cell receptor (beta chain) emerged from a study of OX40 agonist ivuxolimab in advanced cancers. Across the whole study: Prior therapy, whether anti-PD-1, anti-PD-L1 or anti-CTLA-4, was allowed, and 40% had some.

Germline V gives CDR1 LGHNA, CDR2 YSLEER. This CDR3 has 14 residues. V lost 1 base to trimming and J lost 8 bases, with 12 bases between them. General study results and limits: The study found that CD8+ T cells averaged more expanded clones than CD4+. By week 6 at 0.1 to 3.0 mg/kg, blood CD4+ and CD8+ T cells had expanded clonally.

A word on this clone: The antigen remains unidentified.

The study sampled blood at baseline, cycle 4 day 1, and cycle 7 day 1. The data were produced by immunoSEQ multiplex PCR, yet TCRdb's version contains in-frame clones alone and is incomplete. This table holds some 94,000 clones, around 90% found once. The chain carries TRBV4-3 and TRBJ2-1; no clear D. The sample was CD4+ or CD8+ T cells sorted from blood, taken in a trial of the OX40 agonist ivuxolimab. The TCR sequence derives from an adult with an advanced solid tumor such as melanoma, head and neck, liver or kidney cancer. CDR3 residues: CASSQVWAGDEQFF. In DNA, the CDR3 is TGCGCCAGCAGCCAAGTTTGGGCCGGTGATGAGCAGTTCTTC.